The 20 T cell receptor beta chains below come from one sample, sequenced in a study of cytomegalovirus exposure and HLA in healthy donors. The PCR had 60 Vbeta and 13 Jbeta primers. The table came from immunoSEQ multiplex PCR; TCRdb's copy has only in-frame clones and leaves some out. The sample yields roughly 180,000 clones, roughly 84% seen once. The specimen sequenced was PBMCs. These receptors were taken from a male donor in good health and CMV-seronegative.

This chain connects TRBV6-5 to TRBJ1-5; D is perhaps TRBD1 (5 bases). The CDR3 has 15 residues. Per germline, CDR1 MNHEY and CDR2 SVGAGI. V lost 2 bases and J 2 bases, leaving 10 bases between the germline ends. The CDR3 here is CASSYGWGRNQPQHF. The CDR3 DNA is TGTGCCAGCAGTTACGGCTGGGGCCGCAATCAGCCCCAGCATTTT.

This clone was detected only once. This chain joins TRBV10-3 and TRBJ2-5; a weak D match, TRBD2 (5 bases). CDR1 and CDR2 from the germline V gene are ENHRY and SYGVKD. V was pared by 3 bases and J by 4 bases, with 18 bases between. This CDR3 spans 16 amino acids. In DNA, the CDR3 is TGTGCCATCAGTGACCTATCCTCGGGATTGGGAGAGACCCAGTACTTC. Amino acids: CAISDLSSGLGETQYF.

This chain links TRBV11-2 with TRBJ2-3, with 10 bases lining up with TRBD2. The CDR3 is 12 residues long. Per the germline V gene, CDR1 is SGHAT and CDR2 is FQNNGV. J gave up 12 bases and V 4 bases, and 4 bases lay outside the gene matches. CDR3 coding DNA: TGTGCCAGCAGCTCGCTAGCGGGGGAACAGTATTTT. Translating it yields CASSSLAGEQYF. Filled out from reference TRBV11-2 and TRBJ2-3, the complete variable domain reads EAGVAQSPRYKIIEKRQSVAFWCNPISGHATLYWYQQILGQGPKLLIQFQNNGVVDDSQLPKDRFSAERLKGVDSTLKIQPAKLEDSAVYLCASSSLAGEQYFGPGTRLTVL.

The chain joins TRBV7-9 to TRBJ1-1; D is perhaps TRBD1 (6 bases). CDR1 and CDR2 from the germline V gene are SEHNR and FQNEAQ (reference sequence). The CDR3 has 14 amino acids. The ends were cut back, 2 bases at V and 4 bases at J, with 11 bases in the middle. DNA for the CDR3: TGTGCCAGCAGCTTACGTAGGGGGGGCACTGAAGCTTTCTTT. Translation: CASSLRRGGTEAFF.

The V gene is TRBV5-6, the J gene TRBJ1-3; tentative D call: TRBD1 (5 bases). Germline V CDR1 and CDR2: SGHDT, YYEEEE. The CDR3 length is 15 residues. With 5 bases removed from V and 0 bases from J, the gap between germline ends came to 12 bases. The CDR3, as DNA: TGTGCCAGCAGGGGGGGTCGGACCTCTGGAAACACCATATATTTT. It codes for CASRGGRTSGNTIYF.

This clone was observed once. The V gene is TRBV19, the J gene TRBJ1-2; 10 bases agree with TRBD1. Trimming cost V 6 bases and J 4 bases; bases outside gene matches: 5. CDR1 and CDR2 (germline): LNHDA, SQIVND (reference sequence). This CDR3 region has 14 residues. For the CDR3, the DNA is TGTGCCAGTAGGACAGGGGGCGGCTCCTATGGCTACACCTTC. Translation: CASRTGGGSYGYTF.

CDR3 region: CASSLATGQGYEQYF. The CDR3 DNA reads as TGTGCCAGCAGCTTAGCAACGGGACAGGGGTACGAGCAGTACTTC. The chain combines TRBV7-7 with TRBJ2-5, with 10 bases identical to TRBD1. The DNA end is more similar to TRBJ2-7, so the J call may be wrong. Germline values: CDR1 SSHAT, CDR2 FNYEAQ (reference sequence). CDR3 length: 15 amino acids.

The CDR3 region has the DNA TGTGCCAGCAGTGAAATCACTAGCGGGGGGGGAGAGACCCAGTACTTC. It codes for CASSEITSGGGETQYF. The chain carries TRBV6-1 and TRBJ2-5; 13 positions agree with TRBD2. The trim removed 2 bases at V and 4 bases at J, leaving 4 bases unmatched. The length of the CDR3 is 16 residues. CDR1 MNHNS and CDR2 SASEGT come from the germline V gene.

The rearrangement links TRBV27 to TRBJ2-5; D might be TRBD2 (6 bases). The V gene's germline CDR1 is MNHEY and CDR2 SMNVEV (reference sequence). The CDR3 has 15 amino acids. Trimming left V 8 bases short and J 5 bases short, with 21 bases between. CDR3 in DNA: TGTGCCAGCGCGGACCGAGGCGGGGCTGGGGAGACCCAGTACTTC. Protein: CASADRGGAGETQYF.

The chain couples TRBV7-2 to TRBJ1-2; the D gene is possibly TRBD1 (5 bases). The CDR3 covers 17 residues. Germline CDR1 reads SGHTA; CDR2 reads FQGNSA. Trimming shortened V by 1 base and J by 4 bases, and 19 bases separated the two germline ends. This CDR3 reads CASSLVGVVASSYGYTF. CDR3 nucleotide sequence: TGTGCCAGCAGCTTAGTAGGGGTCGTGGCCTCTAGCTATGGCTACACCTTC. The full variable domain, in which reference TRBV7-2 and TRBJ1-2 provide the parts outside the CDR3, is GAGVSQSPSNKVTEKGKDVELRCDPISGHTALYWYRQSLGQGLEFLIYFQGNSAPDKSGLPSDRFSAERTGGSVSTLTIQRTQQEDSAVYLCASSLVGVVASSYGYTFGSGTRLTVV.

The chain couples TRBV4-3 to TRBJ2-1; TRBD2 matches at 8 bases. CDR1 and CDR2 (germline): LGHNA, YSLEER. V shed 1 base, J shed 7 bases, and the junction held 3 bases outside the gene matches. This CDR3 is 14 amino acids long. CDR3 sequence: CASSQVSGSNEQFF. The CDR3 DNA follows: TGCGCCAGCAGCCAAGTAAGCGGGAGTAATGAGCAGTTCTTC.

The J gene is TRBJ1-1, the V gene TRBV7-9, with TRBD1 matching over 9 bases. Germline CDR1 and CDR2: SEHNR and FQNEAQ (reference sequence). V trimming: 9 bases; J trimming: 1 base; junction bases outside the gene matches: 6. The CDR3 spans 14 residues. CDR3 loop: CARARQGENTEAFF. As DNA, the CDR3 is TGTGCCAGAGCACGACAGGGGGAGAACACTGAAGCTTTCTTT.

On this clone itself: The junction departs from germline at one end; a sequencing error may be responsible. The CDR3 bases are TGTTCCAGCAGCGACAGGGGGCGAAACACTGAAGCTTTCTTT. This gives the protein CSSSDRGRNTEAFF. V is TRBV7-9 and J is TRBJ1-1; 10 bases agree with TRBD1. The CDR3 is 14 amino acids. CDR1 and CDR2 (germline): SEHNR, FQNEAQ (reference sequence).

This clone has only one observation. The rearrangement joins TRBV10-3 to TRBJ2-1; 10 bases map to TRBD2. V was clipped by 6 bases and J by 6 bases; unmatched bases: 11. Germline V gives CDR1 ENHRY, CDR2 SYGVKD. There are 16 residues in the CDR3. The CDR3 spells CAISNQLAGQVNEQFF. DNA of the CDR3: TGTGCCATCAGCAACCAACTAGCGGGGCAAGTCAATGAGCAGTTCTTC.

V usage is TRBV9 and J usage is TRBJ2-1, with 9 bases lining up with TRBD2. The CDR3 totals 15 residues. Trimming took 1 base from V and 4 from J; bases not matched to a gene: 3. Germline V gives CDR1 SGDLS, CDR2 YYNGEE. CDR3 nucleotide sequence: TGTGCCAGCAGCGTACTAGCGGGATTGTACAATGAGCAGTTCTTC. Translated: CASSVLAGLYNEQFF.

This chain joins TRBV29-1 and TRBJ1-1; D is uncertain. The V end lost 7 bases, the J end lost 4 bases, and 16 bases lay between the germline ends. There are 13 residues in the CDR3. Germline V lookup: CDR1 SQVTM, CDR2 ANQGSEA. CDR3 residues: CSANRGGGTEAFF. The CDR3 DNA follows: TGCAGCGCCAACCGAGGTGGTGGCACTGAAGCTTTCTTT.

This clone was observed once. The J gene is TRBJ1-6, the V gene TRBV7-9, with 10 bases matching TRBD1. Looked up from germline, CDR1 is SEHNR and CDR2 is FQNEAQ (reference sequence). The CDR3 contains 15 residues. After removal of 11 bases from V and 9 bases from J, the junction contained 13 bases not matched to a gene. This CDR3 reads CAGQGTGAVSSPLHF. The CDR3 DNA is TGTGCCGGCCAAGGGACAGGGGCGGTTAGTTCACCCCTCCACTTT.

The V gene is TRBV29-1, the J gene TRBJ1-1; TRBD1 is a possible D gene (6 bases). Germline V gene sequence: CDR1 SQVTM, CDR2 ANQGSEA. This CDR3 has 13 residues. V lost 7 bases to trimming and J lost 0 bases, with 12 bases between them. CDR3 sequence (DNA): TGCAGCGGCGTGGACAGATTGAACACTGAAGCTTTCTTT. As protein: CSGVDRLNTEAFF.

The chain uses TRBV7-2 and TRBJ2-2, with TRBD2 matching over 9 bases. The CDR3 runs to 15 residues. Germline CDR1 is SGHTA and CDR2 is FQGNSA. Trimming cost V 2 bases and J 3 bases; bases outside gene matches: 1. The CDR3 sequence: CASSLQRGDTGELFF. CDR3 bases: TGTGCCAGCAGCTTACAGCGGGGGGACACCGGGGAGCTGTTTTTT.

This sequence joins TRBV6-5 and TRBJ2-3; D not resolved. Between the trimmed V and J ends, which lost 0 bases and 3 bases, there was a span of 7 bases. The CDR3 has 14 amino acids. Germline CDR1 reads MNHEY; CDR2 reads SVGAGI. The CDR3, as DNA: TGTGCCAGCAGTTACTCCCGAGAAACAGATACGCAGTATTTT. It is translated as CASSYSRETDTQYF.